The clone carrying this T cell receptor (beta chain) turned up a few times. What it binds is not known. What was sequenced were expressed TCRB transcripts, since all of the isolated RNA had been reverse transcribed. About 3.6 million reads was the average for naive, central memory and regulatory T cell samples. Only in-frame clones appear in the TCRdb table, and some are missing; sequencing was by immunoSEQ multiplex PCR. The sample has 110,000 to 150,000 clones, around a tenth seen once; the top ten hold approximately 0.69%. Germline values: CDR1 SGHRS, CDR2 YFSETQ. V trimming: 0 bases; J trimming: 3 bases; junction bases outside the gene matches: 18. The CDR3 sequence is 20 residues long. The purity of all sorted populations exceeded 95%. This entry belongs to a study of beta chain features in type 1 diabetes. Study-wide findings and caveats: Insertion counts at VDJ junctions were lower in type 1 diabetes patients, who also showed more deletions there.

Material for sequencing was central memory CD4+ T cells from blood. The J gene is TRBJ2-7, the V gene TRBV5-1, with TRBD1 identical over 10 bases. This clonotype originated in a middle-aged woman in good health. The CDR3 spells CASSLDIRDRGTQWGYEQYF. CDR3 coding DNA: TGCGCCAGCAGCTTGGATATTCGGGACAGGGGAACGCAATGGGGCTACGAGCAGTACTTC.